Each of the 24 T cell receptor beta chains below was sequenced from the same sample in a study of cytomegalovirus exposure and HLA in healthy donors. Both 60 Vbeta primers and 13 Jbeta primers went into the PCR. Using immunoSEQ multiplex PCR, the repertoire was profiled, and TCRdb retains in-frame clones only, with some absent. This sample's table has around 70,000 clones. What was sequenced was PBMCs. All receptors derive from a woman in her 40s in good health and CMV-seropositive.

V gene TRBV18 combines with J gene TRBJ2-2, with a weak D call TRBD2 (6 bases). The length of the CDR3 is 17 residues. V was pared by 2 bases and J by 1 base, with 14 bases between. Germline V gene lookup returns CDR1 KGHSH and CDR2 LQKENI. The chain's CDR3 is CASSPWARRVNTGELFF. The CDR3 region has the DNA TGTGCCAGCTCACCATGGGCCAGGAGGGTGAACACCGGGGAGCTGTTTTTT.

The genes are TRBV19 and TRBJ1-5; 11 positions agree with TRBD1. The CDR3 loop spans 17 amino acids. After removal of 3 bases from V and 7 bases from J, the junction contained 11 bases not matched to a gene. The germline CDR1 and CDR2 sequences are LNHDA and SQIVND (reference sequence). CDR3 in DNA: TGTGCCAGTAGTATCGGGACAGGGGGGGTGAGGAGACAGCCCCAGCATTTT. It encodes CASSIGTGGVRRQPQHF.

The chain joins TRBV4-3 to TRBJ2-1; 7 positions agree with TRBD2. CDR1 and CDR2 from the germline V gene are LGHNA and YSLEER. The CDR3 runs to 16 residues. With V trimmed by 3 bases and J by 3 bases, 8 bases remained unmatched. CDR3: CASSHDSLADYNEQFF. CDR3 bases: TGCGCCAGCAGCCACGACTCCCTAGCGGACTACAATGAGCAGTTCTTC.

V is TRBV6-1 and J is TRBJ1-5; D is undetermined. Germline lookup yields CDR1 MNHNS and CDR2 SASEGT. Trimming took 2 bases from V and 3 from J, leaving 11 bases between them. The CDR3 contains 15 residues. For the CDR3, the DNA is TGTGCCAGCAGTGAATTTTCAGATTACAATCAGCCCCAGCATTTT. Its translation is CASSEFSDYNQPQHF.

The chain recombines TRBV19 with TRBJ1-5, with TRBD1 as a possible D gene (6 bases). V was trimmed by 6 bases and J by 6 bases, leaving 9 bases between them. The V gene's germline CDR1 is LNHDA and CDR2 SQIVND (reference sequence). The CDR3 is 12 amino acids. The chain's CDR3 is CASRRGSQPQHF. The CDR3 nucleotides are TGTGCCAGTAGGAGGGGGTCTCAGCCCCAGCATTTT.

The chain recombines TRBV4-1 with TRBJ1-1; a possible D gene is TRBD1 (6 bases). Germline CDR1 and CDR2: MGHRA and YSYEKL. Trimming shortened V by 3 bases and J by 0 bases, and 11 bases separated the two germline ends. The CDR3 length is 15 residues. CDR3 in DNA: TGCGCCAGCAGCCATACGGACAGATTGAACACTGAAGCTTTCTTT. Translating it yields CASSHTDRLNTEAFF.

The CDR3 here is CASSRQNDEKLFF. CDR3 coding DNA: TGTGCCAGCTCCCGACAGAACGATGAAAAACTGTTTTTT. V is TRBV27 and J is TRBJ1-4, with D possibly matching TRBD1 (5 bases). CDR1 and CDR2 (germline): MNHEY, SMNVEV (reference sequence). The CDR3 spans 13 residues. The V and J ends lost 8 bases and 6 bases respectively, with 13 bases between them.

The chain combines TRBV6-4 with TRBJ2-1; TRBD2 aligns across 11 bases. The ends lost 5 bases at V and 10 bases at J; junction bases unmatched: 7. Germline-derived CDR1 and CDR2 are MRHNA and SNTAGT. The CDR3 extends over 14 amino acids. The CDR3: CASSSLAGVGEQFF. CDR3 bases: TGTGCCAGCAGTTCACTAGCGGGGGTTGGGGAGCAGTTCTTC.

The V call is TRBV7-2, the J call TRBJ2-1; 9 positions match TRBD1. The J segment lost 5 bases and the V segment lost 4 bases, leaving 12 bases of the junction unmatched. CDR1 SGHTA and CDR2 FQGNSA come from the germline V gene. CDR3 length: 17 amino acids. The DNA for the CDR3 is TGTGCCAGCAGCTCCTTCTTGGGACAGGGTAGAGACAATGAGCAGTTCTTC. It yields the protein CASSSFLGQGRDNEQFF. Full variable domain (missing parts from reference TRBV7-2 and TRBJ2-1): GAGVSQSPSNKVTEKGKDVELRCDPISGHTALYWYRQSLGQGLEFLIYFQGNSAPDKSGLPSDRFSAERTGGSVSTLTIQRTQQEDSAVYLCASSSFLGQGRDNEQFFGPGTRLTVL.

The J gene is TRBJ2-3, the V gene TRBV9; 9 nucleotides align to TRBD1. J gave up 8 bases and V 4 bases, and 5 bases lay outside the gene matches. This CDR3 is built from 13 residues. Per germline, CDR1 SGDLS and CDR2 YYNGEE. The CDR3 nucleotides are TGTGCCAGCAGCTCCGGACAGGGGTTTACGCAGTATTTT. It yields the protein CASSSGQGFTQYF.

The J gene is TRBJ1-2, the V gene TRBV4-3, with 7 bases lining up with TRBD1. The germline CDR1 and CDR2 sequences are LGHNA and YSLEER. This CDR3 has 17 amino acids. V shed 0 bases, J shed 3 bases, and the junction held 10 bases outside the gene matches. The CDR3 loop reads CASSQDPAGGFDYGYTF. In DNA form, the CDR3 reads TGCGCCAGCAGCCAAGATCCGGCAGGGGGTTTTGACTATGGCTACACCTTC.

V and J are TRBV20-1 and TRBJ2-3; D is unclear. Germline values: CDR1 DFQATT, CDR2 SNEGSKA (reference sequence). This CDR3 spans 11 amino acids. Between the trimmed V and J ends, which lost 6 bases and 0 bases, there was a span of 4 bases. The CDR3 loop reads CSARSTDTQYF. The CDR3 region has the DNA TGCAGTGCCAGGAGCACAGATACGCAGTATTTT.

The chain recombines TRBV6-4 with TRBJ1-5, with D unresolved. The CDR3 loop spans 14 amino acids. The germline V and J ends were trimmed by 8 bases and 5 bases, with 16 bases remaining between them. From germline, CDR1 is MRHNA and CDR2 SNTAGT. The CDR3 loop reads CASAPFMSDQPQHF. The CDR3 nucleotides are TGTGCCAGCGCCCCCTTTATGTCGGATCAGCCCCAGCATTTT.

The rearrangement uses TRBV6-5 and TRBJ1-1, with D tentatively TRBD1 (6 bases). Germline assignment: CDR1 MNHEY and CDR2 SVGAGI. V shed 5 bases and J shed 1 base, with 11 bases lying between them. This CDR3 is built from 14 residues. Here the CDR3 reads CASSRDITNTEAFF. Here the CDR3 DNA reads TGTGCCAGCAGTAGGGACATTACGAACACTGAAGCTTTCTTT.

CDR3 bases: TGTGCCAGCAGTTTAAGGAGCGGGCAGAATGAGCAGTTCTTC. Its translation is CASSLRSGQNEQFF. This sequence joins TRBV27 and TRBJ2-1, with a tentative D call TRBD2 (6 bases). The CDR3 has 14 residues. Germline CDR1 MNHEY, CDR2 SMNVEV (reference sequence). Trimming pared 2 bases from V and 7 bases from J, leaving 12 bases between.

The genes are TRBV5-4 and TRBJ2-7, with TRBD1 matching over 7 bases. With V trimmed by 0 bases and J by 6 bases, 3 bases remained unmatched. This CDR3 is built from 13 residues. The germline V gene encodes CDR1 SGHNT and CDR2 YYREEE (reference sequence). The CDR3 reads CASSLDRGSEQYF. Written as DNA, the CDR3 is TGTGCCAGCAGCTTGGACAGGGGAAGCGAGCAGTACTTC.

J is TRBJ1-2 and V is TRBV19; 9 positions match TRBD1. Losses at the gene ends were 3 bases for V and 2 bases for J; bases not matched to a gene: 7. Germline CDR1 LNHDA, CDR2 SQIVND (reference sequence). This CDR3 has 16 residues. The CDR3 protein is CASSMAGTGTNYGYTF. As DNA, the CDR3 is TGTGCCAGTAGTATGGCCGGGACAGGGACCAACTATGGCTACACCTTC.

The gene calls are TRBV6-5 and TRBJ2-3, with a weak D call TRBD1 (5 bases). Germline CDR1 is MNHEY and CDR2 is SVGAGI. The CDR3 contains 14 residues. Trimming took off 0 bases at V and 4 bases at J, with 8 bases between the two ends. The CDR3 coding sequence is TGTGCCAGCAGTTACTCGACAGACGCAGATACGCAGTATTTT. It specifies CASSYSTDADTQYF.

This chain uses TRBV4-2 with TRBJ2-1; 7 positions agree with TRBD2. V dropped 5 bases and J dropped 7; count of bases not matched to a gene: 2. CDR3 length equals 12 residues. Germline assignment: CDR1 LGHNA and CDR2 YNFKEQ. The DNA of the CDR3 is TGTGCCAGCAGCAACGGGGGGAATGAGCAGTTCTTC. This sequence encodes CASSNGGNEQFF.

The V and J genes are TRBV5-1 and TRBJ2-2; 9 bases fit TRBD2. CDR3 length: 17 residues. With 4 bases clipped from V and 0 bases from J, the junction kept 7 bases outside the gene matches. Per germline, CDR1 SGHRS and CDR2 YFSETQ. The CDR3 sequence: CASSRDPSGANTGELFF. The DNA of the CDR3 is TGCGCCAGCAGCCGGGACCCTAGCGGGGCGAACACCGGGGAGCTGTTTTTT.

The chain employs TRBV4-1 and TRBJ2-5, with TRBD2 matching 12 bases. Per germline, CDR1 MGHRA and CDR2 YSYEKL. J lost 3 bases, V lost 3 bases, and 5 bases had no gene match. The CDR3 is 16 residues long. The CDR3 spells CASSHLAGGPEETQYF. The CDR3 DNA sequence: TGCGCCAGCAGCCACCTAGCGGGGGGGCCGGAAGAGACCCAGTACTTC.

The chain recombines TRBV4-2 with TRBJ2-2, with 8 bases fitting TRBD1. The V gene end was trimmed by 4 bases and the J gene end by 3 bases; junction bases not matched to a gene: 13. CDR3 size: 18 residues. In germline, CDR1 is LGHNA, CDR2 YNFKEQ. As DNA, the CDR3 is TGTGCCAGCAGCCCAGCCCGACAGGGGATTGGTGACACCGGGGAGCTGTTTTTT. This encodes CASSPARQGIGDTGELFF.

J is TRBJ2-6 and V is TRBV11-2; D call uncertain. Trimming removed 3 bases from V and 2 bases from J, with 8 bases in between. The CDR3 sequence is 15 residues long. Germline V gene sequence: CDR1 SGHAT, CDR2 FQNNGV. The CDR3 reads CASSLRGAGANVLTF. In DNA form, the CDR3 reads TGTGCCAGCAGCTTGCGAGGAGCTGGGGCCAACGTCCTGACTTTC.

The CDR3 DNA reads TGCGCCAGCAGCTTCCTAGCGGGCAACAACAATGAGCAGTTCTTC. This gives the protein CASSFLAGNNNEQFF. The chain recombines TRBV5-1 with TRBJ2-1; 8 bases line up with TRBD2. There are 15 residues in the CDR3. The junction had 6 bases not matched to a gene; V was cut back by 2 bases and J by 5 bases. Germline values: CDR1 SGHRS, CDR2 YFSETQ.